The 27 T cell receptor beta chains below all came from one sample that was sequenced in a study of T cell responses to AZD1222 COVID-19 vaccine. Sequenced by immunoSEQ multiplex PCR; TCRdb stores in-frame clones only, minus some. The sample shows approximately 150,000 clones, 85% to 95% of them seen only once. Sequences were derived from peripheral blood, sampled on day 0 of MenACWY control vaccination. The receptors were gathered from an adult in good health.

The genes are TRBV29-1 and TRBJ2-1, with D possibly TRBD2 on 5 matching bases. The V end was cut by 7 bases, the J end by 15 bases, with 16 bases between. The CDR3 contains 10 residues. Germline assignment: CDR1 SQVTM and CDR2 ANQGSEA. CDR3 DNA: TGCAGCGCCCTCGGGGTGGGGTGGTTCTTC. Translated, it gives CSALGVGWFF.

Concerning this clone: A read error may produce the germline difference seen at one junction end. CDR3 residues: CASSDGRQPEF. The CDR3 DNA reads as TGTGCCAGCAGTGACGGAAGACAGCCCGAGTTT. V and J are TRBV6-4 and TRBJ2-3, with D possibly matching TRBD1 (5 bases). The germline V gene encodes CDR1 MRHNA and CDR2 SNTAGT. The CDR3 has 11 residues.

Here the CDR3 reads CATSAAGGSYEQYF. The CDR3 DNA sequence: TGTGCCACCAGTGCAGCGGGAGGTTCCTACGAGCAGTACTTC. V gene TRBV24-1 combines with J gene TRBJ2-7, with 9 bases matching TRBD2. CDR1 and CDR2 from the germline V gene are KGHDR and SFDVKD. CDR3 size: 14 residues. Trimming removed 5 bases from V and 1 base from J; junction bases left unmatched: 2.

This chain joins TRBV19 and TRBJ2-7; D is undetermined. This CDR3 spans 13 amino acids. Deletions cut 3 bases from V and 2 bases from J, with 8 bases between. Germline CDR1 LNHDA, CDR2 SQIVND (reference sequence). CDR3 in amino acids: CASSISLPYEQYF. DNA of the CDR3: TGTGCCAGTAGTATCTCTCTTCCCTACGAGCAGTACTTC. Complete variable domain (other parts from reference TRBV19 and TRBJ2-7): DGGITQSPKYLFRKEGQNVTLSCEQNLNHDAMYWYRQDPGQGLRLIYYSQIVNDFQKGDIAEGYSVSREKKESFPLTVTSAQKNPTAFYLCASSISLPYEQYFGPGTRLTVT.

This chain joins TRBV5-1 and TRBJ2-5; D is ambiguous. Germline V gene lookup returns CDR1 SGHRS and CDR2 YFSETQ. Trimming stripped 0 bases from V and 2 bases from J, with 2 bases between. This CDR3 spans 12 amino acids. This chain's CDR3 is CASSLAQETQYF. CDR3 in DNA: TGCGCCAGCAGCTTGGCTCAAGAGACCCAGTACTTC.

This chain joins TRBV7-2 and TRBJ2-2, with TRBD2 matching 15 bases. With V trimmed by 5 bases and J by 6 bases, 4 bases remained unmatched. The germline gives CDR1 SGHTA, CDR2 FQGNSA. This CDR3 comprises 16 residues. This chain's CDR3 is CASSPGLAGGPGELFF. CDR3 nucleotides: TGTGCCAGCAGCCCGGGACTAGCGGGGGGACCCGGGGAGCTGTTTTTT.

The chain links TRBV9 to TRBJ1-1, with TRBD1 identical over 9 bases. Trimming at V came to 2 bases and at J to 3 bases, leaving 5 bases not matched to a gene. The germline V gene has CDR1 SGDLS and CDR2 YYNGEE. The CDR3 runs 15 residues. The DNA of the CDR3 is TGTGCCAGCAGCGTTTCACAGGGGGCGGACACTGAAGCTTTCTTT. Protein: CASSVSQGADTEAFF. The full variable domain, in which reference TRBV9 and TRBJ1-1 provide the parts outside the CDR3, is DSGVTQTPKHLITATGQRVTLRCSPRSGDLSVYWYQQSLDQGLQFLIQYYNGEERAKGNILERFSAQQFPDLHSELNLSSLELGDSALYFCASSVSQGADTEAFFGQGTRLTVV.

V and J are TRBV20-1 and TRBJ2-7; D is undetermined. The germline CDR1 and CDR2 sequences are DFQATT and SNEGSKA (reference sequence). The CDR3 sequence is 13 residues long. V lost 3 bases and J lost 3, with 12 bases in between. The CDR3 sequence: CSASRSRNYEQYF. Here the CDR3 DNA reads TGCAGTGCTAGTCGGAGCAGAAACTACGAGCAGTACTTC.

This clone was counted once. The chain combines TRBV19 with TRBJ1-3, with D possibly matching TRBD1 (6 bases). This CDR3 comprises 14 residues. V lost 7 bases and J lost 2, with 12 bases in between. Germline loops: CDR1 LNHDA, CDR2 SQIVND (reference sequence). In DNA form, the CDR3 reads TGTGCCAGTAAGATCCGGGACACTGGAAACACCATATATTTT. Protein sequence: CASKIRDTGNTIYF.

V and J are TRBV19 and TRBJ2-6, with D tentatively TRBD1 (6 bases). Germline V CDR1 and CDR2: LNHDA, SQIVND (reference sequence). Trimming stripped 7 bases from V and 0 bases from J, with 10 bases between. This CDR3 comprises 15 residues. CDR3 bases: TGTGCCAGTATCTCGGACAGCTCTGGGGCCAACGTCCTGACTTTC. Protein sequence: CASISDSSGANVLTF. Filled out from reference TRBV19 and TRBJ2-6, the complete variable domain reads DGGITQSPKYLFRKEGQNVTLSCEQNLNHDAMYWYRQDPGQGLRLIYYSQIVNDFQKGDIAEGYSVSREKKESFPLTVTSAQKNPTAFYLCASISDSSGANVLTFGAGSRLTVL.

The chain joins TRBV10-3 to TRBJ2-1, with TRBD1 matching over 9 bases. The J segment lost 7 bases and the V segment lost 7 bases, leaving 11 bases of the junction unmatched. This CDR3 contains 15 residues. Germline lookup yields CDR1 ENHRY and CDR2 SYGVKD. CDR3: CAITSGQGLKNEQFF. CDR3 DNA sequence: TGTGCCATCACCTCAGGACAGGGGTTAAAAAATGAGCAGTTCTTC.

V is TRBV3-1 (or the pseudogene TRBV3-2) and J is TRBJ2-7, with D uncertain. V lost 0 bases, J lost 2 bases, and 11 bases lay in between. This CDR3 contains 15 residues. Germline values: CDR1 LGHDT, CDR2 YNNKEL (reference sequence). As DNA, the CDR3 is TGTGCCAGCAGCCAAGATAGAAATCCCACCTACGAGCAGTACTTC. Translated, it gives CASSQDRNPTYEQYF.

This chain connects TRBV19 to TRBJ1-1; unclear D gene. Germline V gene lookup returns CDR1 LNHDA and CDR2 SQIVND (reference sequence). The germline V and J ends were trimmed by 3 bases and 4 bases, with 6 bases remaining between them. This CDR3 has 12 amino acids. CDR3 sequence (DNA): TGTGCCAGTAGTATTTGGGGCACTGAAGCTTTCTTT. Translating it yields CASSIWGTEAFF. Combining the CDR3 with reference TRBV19 and TRBJ1-1 gives the whole variable domain DGGITQSPKYLFRKEGQNVTLSCEQNLNHDAMYWYRQDPGQGLRLIYYSQIVNDFQKGDIAEGYSVSREKKESFPLTVTSAQKNPTAFYLCASSIWGTEAFFGQGTRLTVV.

This rearrangement joins TRBV12-3 or TRBV12-4 to TRBJ1-3, with unresolved D. This CDR3 has 13 residues. V gave up 5 bases and J gave up 4 bases, with 9 bases separating them. This CDR3 reads CASSPSGGNTIYF. The CDR3 region has the DNA TGTGCCAGCAGTCCATCCGGGGGAAACACCATATATTTT.

The V and J genes are TRBV5-1 and TRBJ2-6, with unresolved D. The CDR3 is made up of 15 amino acids. The germline V gene has CDR1 SGHRS and CDR2 YFSETQ. V was pared by 0 bases and J by 2 bases, with 6 bases between. The CDR3 loop is CASSLVTTGANVLTF. Here the CDR3 DNA reads TGCGCCAGCAGCTTGGTAACAACTGGGGCCAACGTCCTGACTTTC. Supplemented by reference TRBV5-1 and TRBJ2-6, the full variable domain reads KAGVTQTPRYLIKTRGQQVTLSCSPISGHRSVSWYQQTPGQGLQFLFEYFSETQRNKGNFPGRFSGRQFSNSRSEMNVSTLELGDSALYLCASSLVTTGANVLTFGAGSRLTVL.

The chain is built from TRBV7-9 and TRBJ2-3; TRBD1 might be the D (5 bases). Germline V gene data show CDR1 as SEHNR and CDR2 as FQNEAQ (reference sequence). With 2 bases removed from V and 3 bases from J, the gap between germline ends came to 6 bases. This CDR3 is 13 amino acids long. CDR3 loop: CASSLQGTDTQYF. The CDR3 DNA follows: TGTGCCAGCAGCTTACAGGGAACAGATACGCAGTATTTT.

V usage is TRBV10-2 and J usage is TRBJ1-1, with 7 nucleotides matching TRBD1. Germline loops: CDR1 WSHSY, CDR2 SAAADI. The CDR3 runs 14 residues. V lost 7 bases to trimming and J lost 1 base; unmatched junction nucleotides: 6. This CDR3 is CASILDRPNTEAFF. The CDR3, as DNA: TGCGCCAGCATCCTGGACAGGCCGAACACTGAAGCTTTCTTT.

This clone was seen a handful of times. The CDR3 DNA follows: TGTGCCAGCAGCCCCGGGACAGGGGACCAGCCCCAGCATTTT. It translates to CASSPGTGDQPQHF. The chain employs TRBV7-9 and TRBJ1-5; 10 nucleotides align to TRBD1. Trimming cost V 5 bases and J 7 bases; bases outside gene matches: 5. The CDR3 contains 14 residues. Germline assignment: CDR1 SEHNR and CDR2 FQNEAQ (reference sequence). Supplemented by reference TRBV7-9 and TRBJ1-5, the full variable domain reads DTGVSQNPRHKITKRGQNVTFRCDPISEHNRLYWYRQTLGQGPEFLTYFQNEAQLEKSRLLSDRFSAERPKGSFSTLEIQRTEQGDSAMYLCASSPGTGDQPQHFGDGTRLSIL.

The DNA of the CDR3 is TGTGCCAGCAGCCTTATTCAGTGGAATTCACCCCTCCACTTT. This gives the protein CASSLIQWNSPLHF. The V gene is TRBV7-2, the J gene TRBJ1-6; no clear D gene. CDR1 is SGHTA and CDR2 is FQGNSA in the germline V gene. V lost 5 bases and J lost 7, with 12 bases in between. The CDR3 covers 14 residues.

The gene calls are TRBV5-6 and TRBJ1-1; the D is unclear. This CDR3 region has 14 residues. V lost 1 base and J 3 bases, leaving 10 bases between the germline ends. CDR1 is SGHDT, CDR2 YYEEEE, per germline. The chain's CDR3 is CASSLRGRYTEAFF. In nucleotides, the CDR3 is TGTGCCAGCAGCTTGCGGGGTAGGTACACTGAAGCTTTCTTT.

This sequence joins TRBV5-4 and TRBJ2-1; no clear D gene. The germline CDR1 and CDR2 sequences are SGHNT and YYREEE (reference sequence). The CDR3 spans 13 residues. V was cut by 1 base and J by 8 bases, with 10 bases left in between. The DNA of the CDR3 is TGTGCCAGCAGCTTGTGGGGAAGTGATGAGCAGTTCTTC. Translation: CASSLWGSDEQFF.

The rearrangement joins TRBV4-1 to TRBJ2-7, with 10 bases matching TRBD1. The CDR3 has 18 amino acids. The V and J ends lost 3 bases and 4 bases, in that order; junction bases with no gene match: 15. The germline gives CDR1 MGHRA, CDR2 YSYEKL. CDR3 sequence: CASSHLRDRGTPIYEQYF. Here the CDR3 DNA reads TGCGCCAGCAGCCACCTGCGGGACAGGGGAACTCCTATATACGAGCAGTACTTC.

V gene TRBV6-2 or TRBV6-3 combines with J gene TRBJ1-1; D remains ambiguous. V lost 2 bases and J lost 4, with 8 bases in between. The germline V gene has CDR1 MNHEY and CDR2 SVGEGT. The CDR3 loop spans 13 amino acids. The CDR3 is CASSYEGFTEAFF. The DNA for the CDR3 is TGTGCCAGCAGTTACGAGGGTTTCACTGAAGCTTTCTTT.

J is TRBJ1-2 and V is TRBV2; D is unresolved. The CDR3 runs 8 residues. The V gene's germline CDR1 is SNHLY and CDR2 FYNNEI. V lost 7 bases to trimming and J lost 6 bases, with 0 bases between them. CDR3 sequence reads: CASNGYTF. Here the CDR3 DNA reads TGTGCCAGCAATGGCTACACCTTC.

The CDR3 reads CASSPRGGDTQYF. CDR3 in DNA: TGTGCCAGCTCACCAAGAGGGGGAGATACGCAGTATTTT. This chain joins TRBV18 and TRBJ2-3; D might be TRBD1 (6 bases). The CDR3 has 13 amino acids. Per germline, CDR1 KGHSH and CDR2 LQKENI. The V and J ends lost 2 bases and 5 bases respectively, with 8 bases between them.

This chain links TRBV24-1 with TRBJ1-2, with D possibly matching TRBD1 (6 bases). V was pared by 4 bases and J by 4 bases, with 12 bases between. The CDR3 spans 14 residues. CDR1 and CDR2 from the germline V gene are KGHDR and SFDVKD. The CDR3 sequence: CATSDQGTPYGYTF. The DNA for the CDR3 is TGTGCCACCAGTGACCAAGGGACACCCTATGGCTACACCTTC.

This clone was observed once. The V and J genes are TRBV7-2 and TRBJ1-4, with D tentatively TRBD1 (5 bases). CDR1 is SGHTA, CDR2 FQGNSA, per germline. This CDR3 spans 14 amino acids. V lost 5 bases and J lost 10, with 17 bases in between. CDR3: CASSPRGTVGKLFF. CDR3 DNA sequence: TGTGCCAGCAGCCCTAGGGGCACGGTGGGAAAACTGTTTTTT.